This T cell receptor (beta chain) derives from a study of human thymus T cells. Resections that were taken during corrective heart surgery supplied the thymus tissue. Donors were healthy Finnish babies undergoing corrective operations for congenital heart defects. Clones were read by immunoSEQ multiplex PCR, and TCRdb kept only the in-frame ones, dropping some. The table includes under 150,000 clones, about 94% detected once. Study-wide results and caveats: Among thymic and blood repertoires, usage of V and J genes appeared biased. Related research described thymic repertoires that were highly overlapping among unrelated individuals.

About this clone: Its matching antigen is unknown.

From germline, CDR1 is MNHEY and CDR2 SVGAGI. J gave up 8 bases and V 10 bases, and 9 bases lay outside the gene matches. This CDR3 comprises 12 residues. The rearrangement uses TRBV6-5 and TRBJ2-5; TRBD1 matches at 8 bases. The receptor was derived from a boy under two years old with a congenital heart defect but otherwise immunologically healthy. Material for sequencing was thymus tissue. The chain's CDR3 is CATTDRVGTQYF. The CDR3 bases are TGTGCCACCACGGACAGGGTTGGAACCCAGTACTTC.